These 11 T cell receptor beta chains were sequenced from one sample in a study of identifying expanded T cells in peripheral blood. Some clones are missing from TCRdb's copy, which holds only in-frame ones; the method was immunoSEQ multiplex PCR. The sample shows over 85,000 clones, roughly 84% of them seen only once. Sequencing used blood. These receptors originate from a person between 18 and 75 years old in good health.

The rearrangement uses TRBV11-3 and TRBJ1-1, with D possibly TRBD1 on 5 matching bases. Trimming left V 6 bases short and J 4 bases short, with 12 bases between. The CDR3 totals 13 residues. Germline lookup yields CDR1 SGHNT and CDR2 YENEEA. As DNA, the CDR3 is TGTGCCAGCAGTTACGGGGGGGGCACTGAAGCTTTCTTT. Protein product: CASSYGGGTEAFF.

The gene calls are TRBV7-9 and TRBJ2-5; D unclear. The CDR3 contains 17 residues. The V end was cut by 2 bases, the J end by 5 bases, with 21 bases between. Germline CDR1 and CDR2: SEHNR and FQNEAQ (reference sequence). Here the CDR3 reads CASSLLGFDPIQETQYF. DNA of the CDR3: TGTGCCAGCAGCTTATTAGGTTTCGACCCAATCCAGGAGACCCAGTACTTC.

The chain carries TRBV19 and TRBJ1-2, with 12 bases aligning to TRBD1. The V gene end was trimmed by 5 bases and the J gene end by 3 bases; junction bases not matched to a gene: 7. The CDR3 runs to 16 residues. The germline gives CDR1 LNHDA, CDR2 SQIVND (reference sequence). The CDR3 coding sequence is TGTGCCAGTAGTTCTACCGGGACAGGGGGCGACTATGGCTACACCTTC. Residues: CASSSTGTGGDYGYTF.

The chain joins TRBV11-2 to TRBJ1-1, with 12 bases lining up with TRBD1. The CDR3 runs 16 residues. V gave up 4 bases and J gave up 5 bases; unmatched junction bases: 8. CDR1 is SGHAT, CDR2 FQNNGV, per germline. In nucleotides, the CDR3 is TGTGCCAGCAGCTCCGGGACAGGGGGCGGTAGGACTGAAGCTTTCTTT. This sequence encodes CASSSGTGGGRTEAFF.

The chain carries TRBV7-9 and TRBJ1-2; 9 nucleotides agree with TRBD1. This CDR3 is built from 15 residues. Germline V CDR1 and CDR2: SEHNR, FQNEAQ (reference sequence). J was trimmed by 7 bases and V by 4 bases; bases with no gene match: 10. The CDR3 loop is CASSSQGALTTGYTF. CDR3 DNA: TGTGCCAGCAGCTCACAGGGGGCCCTGACCACTGGCTACACCTTC.

The J gene is TRBJ2-2, the V gene TRBV27; D tentatively fits TRBD1 or TRBD2 (5 bases each). CDR3 size: 14 residues. Germline CDR1 reads MNHEY; CDR2 reads SMNVEV (reference sequence). V was shortened by 11 bases and J by 4 bases, with 17 bases between the two germline ends. CDR3 bases: TGTGCCGCTAGAAACCGGGGCCTCACCGGGGAGCTGTTTTTT. Amino acids: CAARNRGLTGELFF.

This clone was seen just once. This chain uses TRBV6-1 with TRBJ1-2; D is ambiguous. Germline CDR1 MNHNS, CDR2 SASEGT. The CDR3 consists of 10 residues. The germline V and J ends were trimmed by 3 bases and 13 bases, with 9 bases remaining between them. CDR3 region: CASSDVAGTF. The CDR3 region has the DNA TGTGCCAGCAGTGATGTGGCGGGCACCTTC.

The chain joins TRBV7-6 to TRBJ2-7; TRBD2 aligns across 9 bases. CDR3 length equals 14 residues. V lost 5 bases and J lost 2; bases outside the gene matches: 4. CDR1 and CDR2 from the germline V gene are SGHVS and FNYEAQ. This CDR3 is CASSQGGGAYEQYF. CDR3 bases: TGTGCCAGCAGCCAAGGCGGGGGGGCCTACGAGCAGTACTTC.

CDR3 loop: CASSETWESEQYF. The CDR3 DNA follows: TGCGCCAGCAGTGAAACCTGGGAGAGTGAGCAGTACTTC. The V gene is TRBV10-2, the J gene TRBJ2-7, with D perhaps TRBD2 (5 bases). This CDR3 contains 13 residues. Germline CDR1 reads WSHSY; CDR2 reads SAAADI. V gave up 3 bases and J gave up 7 bases, with 13 bases separating them.

This rearrangement joins TRBV6-1 to TRBJ2-3; D is uncertain. V lost 6 bases and J lost 7, with 14 bases in between. This CDR3 is 13 amino acids long. Germline V CDR1 and CDR2: MNHNS, SASEGT. The CDR3: CASRPETTHTQYF. Here the CDR3 DNA reads TGTGCCAGCAGGCCCGAAACTACCCATACGCAGTATTTT.

The chain carries TRBV7-3 and TRBJ2-2; 7 nucleotides align to TRBD2. Germline lookup yields CDR1 SGHTA and CDR2 FQGTGA. V shed 0 bases and J 3 bases; nucleotides not matched to a gene: 4. The CDR3 has 16 amino acids. The CDR3 DNA sequence: TGTGCCAGCAGCTTAACGGCTAGCGGCTACACCGGGGAGCTGTTTTTT. It is translated as CASSLTASGYTGELFF. The full variable domain, completed using reference TRBV7-3 and TRBJ2-2, is GAGVSQTPSNKVTEKGKYVELRCDPISGHTALYWYRQSLGQGPEFLIYFQGTGAADDSGLPNDRFFAVRPEGSVSTLKIQRTERGDSAVYLCASSLTASGYTGELFFGEGSRLTVL.